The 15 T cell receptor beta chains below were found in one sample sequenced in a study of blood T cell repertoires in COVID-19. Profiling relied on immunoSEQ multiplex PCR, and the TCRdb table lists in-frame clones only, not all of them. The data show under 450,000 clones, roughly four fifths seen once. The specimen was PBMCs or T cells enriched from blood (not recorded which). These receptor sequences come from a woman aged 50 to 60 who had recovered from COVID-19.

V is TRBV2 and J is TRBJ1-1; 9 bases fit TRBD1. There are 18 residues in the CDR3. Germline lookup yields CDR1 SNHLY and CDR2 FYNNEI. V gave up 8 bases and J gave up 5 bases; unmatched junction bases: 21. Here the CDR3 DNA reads TGTGCCAGCCTATTAATTCCGGGACAGGGATTCGTACAGACTGAAGCTTTCTTT. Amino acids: CASLLIPGQGFVQTEAFF.

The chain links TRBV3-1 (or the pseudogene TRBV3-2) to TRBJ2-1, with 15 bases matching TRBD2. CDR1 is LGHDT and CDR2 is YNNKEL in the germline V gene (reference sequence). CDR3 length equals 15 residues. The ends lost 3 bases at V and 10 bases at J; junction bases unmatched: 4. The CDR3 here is CASSQGLAGGREQFF. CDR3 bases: TGTGCCAGCAGCCAGGGACTAGCGGGAGGTCGGGAGCAGTTCTTC.

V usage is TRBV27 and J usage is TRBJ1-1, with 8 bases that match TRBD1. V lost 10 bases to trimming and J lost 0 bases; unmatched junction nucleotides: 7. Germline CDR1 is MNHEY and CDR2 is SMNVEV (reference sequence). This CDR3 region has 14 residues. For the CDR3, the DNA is TGTGCCACCGGGACAGGCGTAATGAACACTGAAGCTTTCTTT. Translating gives CATGTGVMNTEAFF.

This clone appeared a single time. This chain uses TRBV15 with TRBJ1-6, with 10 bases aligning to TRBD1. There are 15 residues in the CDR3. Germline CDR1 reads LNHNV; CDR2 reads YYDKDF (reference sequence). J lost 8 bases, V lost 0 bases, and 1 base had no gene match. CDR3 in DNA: TGTGCCACCAGCAGAGAAGGACAGGGGGATTCACCCCTCCACTTT. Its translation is CATSREGQGDSPLHF.

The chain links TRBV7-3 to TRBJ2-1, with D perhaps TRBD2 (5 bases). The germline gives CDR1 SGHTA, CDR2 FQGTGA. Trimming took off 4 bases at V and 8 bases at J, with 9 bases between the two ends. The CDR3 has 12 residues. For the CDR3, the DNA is TGTGCCAGCAGCTCCACGGGGTATGAGCAGTTCTTC. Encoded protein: CASSSTGYEQFF.

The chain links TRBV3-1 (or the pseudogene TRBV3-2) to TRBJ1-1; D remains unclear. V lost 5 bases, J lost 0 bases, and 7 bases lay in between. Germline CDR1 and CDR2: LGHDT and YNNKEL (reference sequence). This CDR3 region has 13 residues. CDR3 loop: CASSYKMNTEAFF. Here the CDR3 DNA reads TGTGCCAGCAGCTACAAGATGAACACTGAAGCTTTCTTT.

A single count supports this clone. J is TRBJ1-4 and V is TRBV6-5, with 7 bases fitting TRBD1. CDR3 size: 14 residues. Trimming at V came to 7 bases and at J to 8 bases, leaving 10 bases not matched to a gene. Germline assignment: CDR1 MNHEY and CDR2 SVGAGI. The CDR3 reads CASIVGQGGEKLFF. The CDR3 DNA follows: TGTGCCAGCATCGTGGGCCAGGGGGGAGAAAAACTGTTTTTT.

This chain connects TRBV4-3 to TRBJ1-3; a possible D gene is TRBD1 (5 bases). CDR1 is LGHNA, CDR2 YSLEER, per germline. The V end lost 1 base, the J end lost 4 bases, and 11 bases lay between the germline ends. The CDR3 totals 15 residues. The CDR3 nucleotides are TGCGCCAGCAGCCAAGTTGCAGGGTTAGGAAACACCATATATTTT. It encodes CASSQVAGLGNTIYF.

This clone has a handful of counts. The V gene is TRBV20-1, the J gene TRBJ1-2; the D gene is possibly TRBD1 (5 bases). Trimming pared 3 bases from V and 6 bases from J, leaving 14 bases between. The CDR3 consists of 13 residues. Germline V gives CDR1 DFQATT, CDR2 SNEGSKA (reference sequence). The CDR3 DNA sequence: TGCAGTGCTAGTCTCGGGGGTACCCATGGCTACACCTTC. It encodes CSASLGGTHGYTF.

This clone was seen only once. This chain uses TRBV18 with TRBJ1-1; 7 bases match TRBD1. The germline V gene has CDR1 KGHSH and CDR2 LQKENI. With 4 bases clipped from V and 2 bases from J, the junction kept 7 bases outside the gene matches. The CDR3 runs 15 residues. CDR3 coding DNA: TGTGCCAGCTCACTCTCCTGGGACAGCAACACTGAAGCTTTCTTT. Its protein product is CASSLSWDSNTEAFF.

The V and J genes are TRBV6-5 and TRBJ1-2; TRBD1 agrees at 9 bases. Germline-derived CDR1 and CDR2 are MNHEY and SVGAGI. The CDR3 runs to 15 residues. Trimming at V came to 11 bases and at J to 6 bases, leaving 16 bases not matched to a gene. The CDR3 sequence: CAAGRQGGIVNGYTF. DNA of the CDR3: TGTGCCGCAGGAAGACAGGGGGGGATTGTTAATGGCTACACCTTC.

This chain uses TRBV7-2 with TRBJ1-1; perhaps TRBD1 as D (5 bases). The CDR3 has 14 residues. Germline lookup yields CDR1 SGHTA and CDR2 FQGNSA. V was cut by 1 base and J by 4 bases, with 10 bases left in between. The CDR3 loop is CASSLEGQGTEAFF. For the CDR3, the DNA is TGTGCCAGCAGCTTAGAGGGGCAGGGCACTGAAGCTTTCTTT.

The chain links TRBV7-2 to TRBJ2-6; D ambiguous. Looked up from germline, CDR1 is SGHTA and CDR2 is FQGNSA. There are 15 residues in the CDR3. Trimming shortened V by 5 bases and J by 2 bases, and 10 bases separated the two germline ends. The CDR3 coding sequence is TGTGCCAGCAGCGGGCGACACCCTGGGGCCAACGTCCTGACTTTC. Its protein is CASSGRHPGANVLTF.

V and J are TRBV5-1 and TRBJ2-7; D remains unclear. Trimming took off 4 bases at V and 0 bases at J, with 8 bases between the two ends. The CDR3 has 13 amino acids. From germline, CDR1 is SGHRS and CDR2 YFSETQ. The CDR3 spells CASSALSSYEQYF. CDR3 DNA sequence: TGCGCCAGCAGCGCTTTGAGCTCCTACGAGCAGTACTTC.

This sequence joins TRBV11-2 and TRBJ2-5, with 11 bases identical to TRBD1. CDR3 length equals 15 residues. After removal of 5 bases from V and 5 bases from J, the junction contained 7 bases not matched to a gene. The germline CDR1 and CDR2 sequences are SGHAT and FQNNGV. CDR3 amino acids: CASSADRGLRETQYF. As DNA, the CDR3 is TGTGCCAGCAGCGCGGACAGGGGGCTTAGGGAGACCCAGTACTTC.